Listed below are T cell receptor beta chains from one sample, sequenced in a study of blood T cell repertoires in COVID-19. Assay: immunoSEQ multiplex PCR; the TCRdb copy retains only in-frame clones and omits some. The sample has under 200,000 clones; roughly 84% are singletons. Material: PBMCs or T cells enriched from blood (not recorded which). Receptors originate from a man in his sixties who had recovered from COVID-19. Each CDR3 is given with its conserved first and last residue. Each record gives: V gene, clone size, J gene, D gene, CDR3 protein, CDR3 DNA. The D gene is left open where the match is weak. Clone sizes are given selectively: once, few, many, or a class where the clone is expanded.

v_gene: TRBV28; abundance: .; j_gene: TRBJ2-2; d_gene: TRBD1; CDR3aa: CASSLGAGGNTGELFF; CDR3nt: TGTGCCAGCAGTTTGGGGGCAGGGGGGAACACCGGGGAGCTGTTTTTT
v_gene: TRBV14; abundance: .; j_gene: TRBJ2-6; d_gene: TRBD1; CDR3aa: CASSQAQGRGLSGANVLTF; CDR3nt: TGTGCCAGCAGCCAAGCCCAAGGCAGGGGGCTAAGCGGGGCCAACGTCCTGACTTTC
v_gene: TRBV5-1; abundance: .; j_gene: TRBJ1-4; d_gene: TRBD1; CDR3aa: CASSGQGTNEKLFF; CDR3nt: TGCGCCAGCAGCGGACAGGGTACTAATGAAAAACTGTTTTTT
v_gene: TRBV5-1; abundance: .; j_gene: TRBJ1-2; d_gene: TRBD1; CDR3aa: CASSFTGAPELDGGYTF; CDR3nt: TGCGCCAGCAGCTTTACAGGGGCTCCAGAGCTTGATGGCGGCTACACCTTC
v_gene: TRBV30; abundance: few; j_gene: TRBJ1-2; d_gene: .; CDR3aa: CAWGIQGGYGYTF; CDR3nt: TGTGCCTGGGGGATACAGGGTGGCTATGGCTACACCTTC
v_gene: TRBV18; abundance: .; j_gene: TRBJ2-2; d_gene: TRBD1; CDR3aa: CASSGGQGIPRELFF; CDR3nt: TGTGCCAGCTCAGGCGGACAGGGGATACCGAGGGAGCTGTTTTTT
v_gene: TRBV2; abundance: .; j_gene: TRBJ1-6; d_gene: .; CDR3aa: CASISDTTISPLHF; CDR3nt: TGTGCCAGCATCTCGGACACAACTATCTCACCCCTCCACTTT
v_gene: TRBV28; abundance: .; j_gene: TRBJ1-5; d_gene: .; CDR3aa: CASSVTGIRGNQPQHF; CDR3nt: TGTGCCAGCAGTGTTACAGGGATTCGGGGCAATCAGCCCCAGCATTTT
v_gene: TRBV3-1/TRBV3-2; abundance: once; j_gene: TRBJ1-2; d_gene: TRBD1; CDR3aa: CASSPLGQANYGYTF; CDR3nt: TGTGCCAGCAGCCCGTTAGGACAGGCTAACTATGGCTACACCTTC
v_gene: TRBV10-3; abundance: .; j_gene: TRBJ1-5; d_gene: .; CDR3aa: CAMSPAGNQPQHF; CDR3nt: TGTGCCATGAGTCCTGCGGGGAATCAGCCCCAGCATTTT
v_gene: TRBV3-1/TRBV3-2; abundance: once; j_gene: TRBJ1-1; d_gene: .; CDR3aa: CASSSAGLNTEAFF; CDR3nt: TGTGCCAGCAGCTCTGCAGGGTTGAACACTGAAGCTTTCTTT
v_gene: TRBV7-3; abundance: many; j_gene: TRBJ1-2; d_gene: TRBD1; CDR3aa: CASSAGQGLGYTF; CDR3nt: TGTGCCAGCAGCGCGGGACAGGGTTTGGGCTACACCTTC
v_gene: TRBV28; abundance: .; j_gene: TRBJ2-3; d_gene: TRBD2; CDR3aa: CASSFGLAVGGDTQYF; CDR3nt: TGTGCCAGCAGTTTCGGACTAGCGGTGGGTGGAGATACGCAGTATTTT
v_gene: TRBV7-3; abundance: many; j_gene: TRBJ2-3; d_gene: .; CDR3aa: CASSPREDYTQYF; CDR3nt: TGTGCCAGCAGCCCTAGGGAGGACTATACGCAGTATTTT
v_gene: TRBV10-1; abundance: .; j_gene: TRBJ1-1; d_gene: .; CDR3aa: CAIFPPRDSGTEAFF; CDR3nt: TGCGCCATCTTTCCGCCCCGGGACTCAGGAACTGAAGCTTTCTTT
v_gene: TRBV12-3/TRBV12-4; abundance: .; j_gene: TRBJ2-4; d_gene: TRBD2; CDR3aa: CASSFGTSDIQYF; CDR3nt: TGTGCCAGCAGTTTCGGGACTAGCGACATTCAGTACTTC
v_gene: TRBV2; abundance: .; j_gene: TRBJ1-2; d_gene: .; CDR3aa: CASSPSTHRGYGYTF; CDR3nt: TGTGCCAGCAGCCCCTCTACCCATCGGGGCTATGGCTACACCTTC
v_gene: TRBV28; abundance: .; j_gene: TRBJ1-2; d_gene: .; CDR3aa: CASGSNRANYGYTF; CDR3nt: TGTGCCAGCGGCTCAAACAGGGCAAACTATGGCTACACCTTC
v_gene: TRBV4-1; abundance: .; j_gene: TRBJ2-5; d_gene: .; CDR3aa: CASSPLGGLETQYF; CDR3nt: TGCGCCAGCAGTCCCCTGGGAGGTTTAGAGACCCAGTACTTC
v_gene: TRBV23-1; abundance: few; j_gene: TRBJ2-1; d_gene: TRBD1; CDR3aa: CASSQGGRGRVNEQFF; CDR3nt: TGCGCCAGCAGTCAAGGCGGAAGGGGGCGAGTGAATGAGCAGTTCTTC
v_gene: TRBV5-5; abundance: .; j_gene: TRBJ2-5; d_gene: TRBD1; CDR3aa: CASSGGTGIQETQYF; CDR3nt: TGTGCCAGCAGCGGGGGGACAGGGATTCAAGAGACCCAGTACTTC
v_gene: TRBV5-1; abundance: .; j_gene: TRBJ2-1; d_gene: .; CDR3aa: CASSSDGTPLNEQFF; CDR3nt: TGCGCCAGCAGCTCTGACGGGACACCACTTAATGAGCAGTTCTTC
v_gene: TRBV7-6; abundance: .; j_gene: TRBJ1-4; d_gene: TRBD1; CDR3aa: CASSLIDRGNEKLFF; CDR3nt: TGTGCCAGCAGTTTAATCGACAGGGGGAATGAAAAACTGTTTTTT
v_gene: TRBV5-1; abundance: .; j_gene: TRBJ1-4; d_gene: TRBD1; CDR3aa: CASSNPGGNEKLFF; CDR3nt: TGCGCCAGCAGCAACCCAGGGGGCAATGAAAAACTGTTTTTT
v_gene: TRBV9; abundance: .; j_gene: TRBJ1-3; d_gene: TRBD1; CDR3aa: CASSPFQGVSGNTIYF; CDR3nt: TGTGCCAGCAGCCCATTTCAGGGGGTTTCTGGAAACACCATATATTTT
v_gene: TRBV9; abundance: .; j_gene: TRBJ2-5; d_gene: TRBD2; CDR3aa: CASSGGGTSRETQYF; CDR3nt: TGTGCCAGCAGCGGCGGAGGGACTAGCCGAGAGACCCAGTACTTC
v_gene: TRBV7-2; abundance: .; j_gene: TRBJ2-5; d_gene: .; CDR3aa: CASSLVTRGQETQYF; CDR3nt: TGTGCCAGCAGCTTAGTGACTAGAGGCCAGGAGACCCAGTACTTC
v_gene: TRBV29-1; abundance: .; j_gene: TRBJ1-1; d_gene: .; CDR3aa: CSVEGDMSNTEAFF; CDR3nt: TGCAGCGTTGAAGGAGACATGTCGAACACTGAAGCTTTCTTT
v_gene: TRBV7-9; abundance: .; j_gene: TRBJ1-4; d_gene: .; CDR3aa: CANSLGVGEKLFF; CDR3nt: TGTGCCAACAGCCTCGGGGTGGGTGAAAAACTGTTTTTT
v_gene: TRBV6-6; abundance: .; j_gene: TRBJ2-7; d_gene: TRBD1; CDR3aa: CASTSGDRSYEQYF; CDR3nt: TGTGCCAGCACATCAGGGGACAGAAGCTACGAGCAGTACTTC
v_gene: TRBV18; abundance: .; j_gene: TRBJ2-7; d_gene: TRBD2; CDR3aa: CASSPLPSGSGSSYEQYF; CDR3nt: TGTGCCAGCTCACCACTTCCTAGCGGGAGCGGGAGCTCCTACGAGCAGTACTTC
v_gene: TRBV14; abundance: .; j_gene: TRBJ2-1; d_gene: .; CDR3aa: CASSQIRGNEQFF; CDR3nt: TGTGCCAGCAGCCAAATCAGGGGTAATGAGCAGTTCTTC
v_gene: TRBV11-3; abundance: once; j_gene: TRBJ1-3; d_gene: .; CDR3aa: CASSSRGGPGNTIYF; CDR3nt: TGTGCCAGCAGCTCCCGTGGAGGACCCGGAAACACCATATATTTT
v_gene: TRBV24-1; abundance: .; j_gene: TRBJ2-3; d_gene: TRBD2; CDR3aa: CATSDLGLGTDTQYF; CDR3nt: TGTGCCACCAGTGACTTGGGACTAGGAACAGATACGCAGTATTTT
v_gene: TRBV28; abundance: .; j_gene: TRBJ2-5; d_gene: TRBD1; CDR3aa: CASSPMTGKETQYF; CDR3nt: TGTGCCAGCAGTCCCATGACAGGGAAAGAGACCCAGTACTTC
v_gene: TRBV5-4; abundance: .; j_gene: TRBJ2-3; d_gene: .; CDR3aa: CASSFGVDRGTDTQYF; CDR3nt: TGTGCCAGCAGTTTCGGGGTGGATAGGGGCACAGATACGCAGTATTTT
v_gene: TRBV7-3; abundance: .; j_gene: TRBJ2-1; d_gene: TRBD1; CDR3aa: CASSLGTGEVEQFF; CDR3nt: TGTGCCAGCAGCTTAGGGACAGGGGAGGTTGAGCAGTTCTTC
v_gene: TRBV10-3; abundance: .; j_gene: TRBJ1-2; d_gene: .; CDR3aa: CAISESRVGYGYTF; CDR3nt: TGTGCCATCAGTGAGTCCCGGGTCGGCTATGGCTACACCTTC
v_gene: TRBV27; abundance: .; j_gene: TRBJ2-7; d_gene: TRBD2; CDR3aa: CASSLGLVPYEQYF; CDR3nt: TGTGCCAGCAGTTTAGGACTAGTCCCCTACGAGCAGTACTTC
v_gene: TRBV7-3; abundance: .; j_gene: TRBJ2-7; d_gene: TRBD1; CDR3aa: CASSPQQGAIYEQYF; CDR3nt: TGTGCCAGCAGCCCGCAACAGGGGGCGATATACGAGCAGTACTTC
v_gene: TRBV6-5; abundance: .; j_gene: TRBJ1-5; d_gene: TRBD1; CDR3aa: CASSTGTGYQPQHF; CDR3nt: TGTGCCAGCAGCACAGGGACAGGGTATCAGCCCCAGCATTTT
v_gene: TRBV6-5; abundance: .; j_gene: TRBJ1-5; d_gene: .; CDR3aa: CASSPTGPNQPQHF; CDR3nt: TGTGCCAGCAGCCCGACAGGTCCAAATCAGCCCCAGCATTTT
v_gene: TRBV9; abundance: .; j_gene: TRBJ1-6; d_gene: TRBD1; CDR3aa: CASSVGEGDRGSFNSPLHF; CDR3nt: TGTGCCAGCAGCGTAGGGGAGGGGGACAGGGGGTCCTTTAATTCACCCCTCCACTTT
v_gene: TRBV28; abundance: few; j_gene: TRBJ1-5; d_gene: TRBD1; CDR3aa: CASSSPGQGGNQPQHF; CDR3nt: TGTGCCAGCAGTTCTCCGGGACAGGGCGGCAATCAGCCCCAGCATTTT
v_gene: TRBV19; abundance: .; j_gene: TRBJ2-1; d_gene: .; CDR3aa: CASSPSTGGGEQFF; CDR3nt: TGTGCCAGTAGTCCCTCAACAGGGGGGGGTGAGCAGTTCTTC
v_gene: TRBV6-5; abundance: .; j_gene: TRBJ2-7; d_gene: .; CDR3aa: CASSYSAGMYEQYF; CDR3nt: TGTGCCAGCAGTTACTCGGCAGGGATGTACGAGCAGTACTTC
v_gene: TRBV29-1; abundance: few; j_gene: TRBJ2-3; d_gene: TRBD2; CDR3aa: CSVRPHSGGGSTDTQYF; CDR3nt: TGCAGCGTTAGGCCCCATAGTGGGGGGGGGAGCACAGATACGCAGTATTTT
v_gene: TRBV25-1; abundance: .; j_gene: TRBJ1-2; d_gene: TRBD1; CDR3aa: CASSTQGALWGYTF; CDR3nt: TGTGCCAGCAGTACGCAGGGGGCGTTATGGGGCTACACCTTC
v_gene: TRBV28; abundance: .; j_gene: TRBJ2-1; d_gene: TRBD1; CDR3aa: CASSSDRERGDEQFF; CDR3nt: TGTGCCAGCAGTTCCGACAGGGAACGGGGCGATGAGCAGTTCTTC
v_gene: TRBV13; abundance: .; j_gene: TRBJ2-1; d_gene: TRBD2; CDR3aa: CASSLPGLAGGERNEQFF; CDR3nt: TGTGCCAGCAGCTTACCCGGACTAGCGGGAGGAGAGAGAAATGAGCAGTTCTTC
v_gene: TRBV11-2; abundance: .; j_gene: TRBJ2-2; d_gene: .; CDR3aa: CASSPTDRLTGELFF; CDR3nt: TGTGCCAGCAGCCCGACAGATCGGCTCACCGGGGAGCTGTTTTTT
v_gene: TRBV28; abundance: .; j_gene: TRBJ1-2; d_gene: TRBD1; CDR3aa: CASSFQGAVIGYTF; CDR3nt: TGTGCCAGCAGTTTTCAGGGGGCGGTAATTGGCTACACCTTC
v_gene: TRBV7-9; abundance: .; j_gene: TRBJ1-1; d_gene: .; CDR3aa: CASSWAGGLDTEAFF; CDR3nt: TGTGCCAGCAGCTGGGCGGGGGGTTTGGACACTGAAGCTTTCTTT
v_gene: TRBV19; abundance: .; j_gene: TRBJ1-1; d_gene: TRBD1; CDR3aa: CASSTDRGAVAFF; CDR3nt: TGTGCCAGTAGTACCGACAGGGGCGCGGTAGCTTTCTTT
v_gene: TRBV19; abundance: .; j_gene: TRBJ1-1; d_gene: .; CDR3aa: CASSIRGPSHTEAFF; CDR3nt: TGTGCCAGTAGTATACGGGGTCCTTCTCACACTGAAGCTTTCTTT
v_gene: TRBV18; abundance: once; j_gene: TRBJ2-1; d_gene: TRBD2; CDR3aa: CASSPQGLAGNEQFF; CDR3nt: TGTGCCAGCTCACCACAAGGACTAGCGGGGAACGAGCAGTTCTTC
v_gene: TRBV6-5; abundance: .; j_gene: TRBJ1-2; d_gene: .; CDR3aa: CASRATGNYGYTF; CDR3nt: TGTGCCAGCAGGGCCACAGGGAACTATGGCTACACCTTC
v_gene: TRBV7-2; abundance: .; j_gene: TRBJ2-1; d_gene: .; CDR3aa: CASSLSLVLSYNEQFF; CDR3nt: TGTGCCAGCAGCTTATCTCTTGTCCTCTCCTACAATGAGCAGTTCTTC
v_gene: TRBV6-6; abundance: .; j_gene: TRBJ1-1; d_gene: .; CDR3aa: CASSKLVGGGSTEAFF; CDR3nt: TGTGCCAGCAGCAAACTCGTAGGGGGGGGATCCACTGAAGCTTTCTTT